These 25 T cell receptor beta chains came from one sample sequenced in a study of T cells in Graves' hyperthyroidism and ophthalmopathy. Using RNA transcripts as the source, TCR beta CDR3 regions were amplified. First-round RT-PCR with HTBI primers amplified the TCR CDR3 region. TCRdb fed the multiplex PCR reads into MiXCR, producing one record per CDR3 protein. This table has around 570,000 distinct CDR3 sequences, roughly 21% appearing once. The specimen was blood. These receptors were collected from a man aged 35 to 55 with Graves' ophthalmopathy.

The gene calls are TRBV12-3 or TRBV12-4 and TRBJ2-3; the match to TRBD2 covers 11 bases. The CDR3 sequence is 15 residues long. After removal of 6 bases from V and 1 base from J, the junction contained 3 bases not matched to a gene. DNA for the CDR3: TGTGCCAGCAGACCGACTAGCGGGGGCACAGATACGCAGTATTTT. Protein: CASRPTSGGTDTQYF.

This clonotype showed up many times. The chain combines TRBV2 with TRBJ2-2; D perhaps matches TRBD1 (6 bases). Germline V gives CDR1 SNHLY, CDR2 FYNNEI. CDR3 length: 14 amino acids. The ends were cut back, 8 bases at V and 2 bases at J, with 12 bases in the middle. The CDR3 sequence is CASGAGTNTGELFF. In DNA form, the CDR3 reads TGTGCCAGCGGAGCCGGGACAAACACCGGGGAGCTGTTTTTT.

Only a few counts were recorded for this clonotype. The chain combines TRBV27 with TRBJ1-2; 8 nucleotides line up with TRBD1. Unmatched junction bases numbered 5, after V lost 7 bases and J lost 4 bases. The length of the CDR3 is 13 residues. Germline CDR1 MNHEY, CDR2 SMNVEV (reference sequence). Written as DNA, the CDR3 is TGTGCCAGCACCAGCGGACAGGGCTATGGCTACACCTTC. It translates to CASTSGQGYGYTF.

This clonotype was detected many times. This chain links TRBV9 with TRBJ2-2, with D unresolved. In germline, CDR1 is SGDLS, CDR2 YYNGEE. The CDR3 covers 13 residues. With 4 bases removed from V and 0 bases from J, the gap between germline ends came to 4 bases. The CDR3 spells CASSYANTGELFF. The CDR3 DNA reads as TGTGCCAGCAGCTACGCGAACACCGGGGAGCTGTTTTTT.

This clonotype has a handful of counts. The chain links TRBV3-1 to TRBJ2-7; TRBD1 aligns across 9 bases. The CDR3 extends over 15 amino acids. Germline CDR1 is LGHDT and CDR2 is YNNKEL (reference sequence). J lost 2 bases, V lost 2 bases, and 4 bases had no gene match. The CDR3 region is CASSQQGQGPYEQYF. Written as DNA, the CDR3 is TGTGCCAGCAGCCAACAGGGACAGGGCCCCTACGAGCAGTACTTC.

This clonotype was recorded at least ten times. The chain links TRBV10-3 to TRBJ2-5; 10 bases agree with TRBD1. The CDR3 is 14 amino acids. Trimming removed 6 bases from V and 5 bases from J; junction bases left unmatched: 6. The germline gives CDR1 ENHRY, CDR2 SYGVKD. CDR3 residues: CAIRQGQGSETQYF. For the CDR3, the DNA is TGTGCCATCAGGCAGGGACAGGGGAGCGAGACCCAGTACTTC.

This clonotype was seen repeatedly, ten times or more. The chain carries TRBV28 and TRBJ2-4, with D unclear. Trimming took 4 bases from V and 9 from J, leaving 10 bases between them. CDR1 is MDHEN, CDR2 SYDVKM, per germline. The CDR3 is 12 amino acids. The CDR3 coding sequence is TGTGCCAGCAGTTCTCCGAGGCGCATTCAGTACTTC. Its protein product is CASSSPRRIQYF.

This clonotype was detected only a few times. This rearrangement joins TRBV30 to TRBJ2-2; no reliable D call. V was shortened by 1 base and J by 5 bases, with 8 bases between the two germline ends. Germline CDR1 reads GTSNPN; CDR2 reads SVGIG (reference sequence). The CDR3 runs 13 residues. The CDR3 loop is CAWSAMGTGELFF. DNA of the CDR3: TGTGCCTGGAGTGCAATGGGGACCGGGGAGCTGTTTTTT.

This clonotype was seen many times. The chain couples TRBV7-6 to TRBJ2-1; TRBD1 might be the D (5 bases). Germline CDR1 and CDR2: SGHVS and FNYEAQ. The CDR3 spans 16 residues. Trimming cost V 1 base and J 5 bases, with 15 bases left between them. CDR3 sequence: CASSLEPMTVNNEQFF. The DNA for the CDR3 is TGTGCCAGCAGCTTAGAGCCCATGACAGTGAACAATGAGCAGTTCTTC.

This rearrangement joins TRBV6-5 to TRBJ1-5, with unresolved D. V lost 0 bases and J 7 bases, leaving 10 bases between the germline ends. In germline, CDR1 is MNHEY, CDR2 SVGAGI. This CDR3 contains 14 residues. The CDR3 reads CASSYSAVRQPQHF. CDR3 nucleotide sequence: TGTGCCAGCAGTTACTCCGCGGTGCGGCAGCCCCAGCATTTT.

The chain couples TRBV18 to TRBJ1-2; D gene unclear. Trimming removed 3 bases at V and 6 bases at J, with 11 bases between. Germline assignment: CDR1 KGHSH and CDR2 LQKENI. The CDR3 consists of 13 residues. The DNA of the CDR3 is TGTGCCAGCTCACCGGCTACGACGGATGGCTACACCTTC. It specifies CASSPATTDGYTF.

This chain joins TRBV6-1 and TRBJ2-3; weak D call: TRBD2 (6 bases). CDR1 and CDR2 (germline): MNHNS, SASEGT. This CDR3 is built from 15 residues. The V end lost 6 bases, the J end lost 3 bases, and 16 bases lay between the germline ends. CDR3 sequence: CASRPGTFRTDTQYF. CDR3 DNA sequence: TGTGCCAGCAGGCCCGGGACTTTTAGGACAGATACGCAGTATTTT.

This clonotype was seen repeatedly, ten times or more. V and J are TRBV28 and TRBJ1-2, with a weak D call TRBD1 (5 bases). Germline CDR1 MDHEN, CDR2 SYDVKM. The CDR3 totals 13 residues. With 6 bases removed from V and 8 bases from J, the gap between germline ends came to 16 bases. This chain's CDR3 is CASSSPGRGGYTF. CDR3 sequence (DNA): TGTGCCAGCAGCTCCCCCGGGAGGGGAGGCTACACCTTC.

The chain recombines TRBV19 with TRBJ2-7, with D possibly matching TRBD2 (6 bases). CDR1 is LNHDA, CDR2 SQIVND, per germline (reference sequence). The CDR3 runs to 19 residues. V lost 3 bases to trimming and J lost 1 base, with 25 bases between them. The DNA of the CDR3 is TGTGCCAGTAGTATGAAGACGGGGGACCCAAGGGTAAGGTCCTACGAGCAGTACTTC. Protein product: CASSMKTGDPRVRSYEQYF.

This clonotype showed up many times. The chain carries TRBV28 and TRBJ1-1, with D perhaps TRBD1 (6 bases). The V gene lost 2 bases and the J gene lost 10 bases, with 11 bases spanning the gap. Germline V gives CDR1 MDHEN, CDR2 SYDVKM. The CDR3 runs to 12 residues. The DNA of the CDR3 is TGTGCCAGCAGTTTACTTGGGGGCCGAGCTTTCTTT. Its protein is CASSLLGGRAFF. Based on the CDR3 plus reference TRBV28 and TRBJ1-1, the full variable domain is DVKVTQSSRYLVKRTGEKVFLECVQDMDHENMFWYRQDPGLGLRLIYFSYDVKMKEKGDIPEGYSVSREKKERFSLILESASTNQTSMYLCASSLLGGRAFFGQGTRLTVV.

Of note for this clonotype: A much larger clone sits a single nucleotide away, making a read error possible. This chain links TRBV3-1 with TRBJ1-2; tentative D call: TRBD1 (6 bases). Germline V gene data show CDR1 as LGHDT and CDR2 as YNNKEL (reference sequence). The CDR3 contains 17 residues. In DNA form, the CDR3 reads TGTGCCGGCAGCCACGGACAGCCCACACTTCTTAACTATGGCTACACCTTC. The encoded protein is CAGSHGQPTLLNYGYTF.

This clonotype was recorded at least ten times. J is TRBJ2-7 and V is TRBV6-1; TRBD2 might be the D (6 bases). The CDR3 runs to 15 residues. The germline V gene has CDR1 MNHNS and CDR2 SASEGT. V lost 6 bases to trimming and J lost 2 bases, with 17 bases between them. The CDR3 DNA follows: TGTGCCAGCAGGGCCCCGGTAGCGGTTCCCTACGAGCAGTACTTC. Encoded protein: CASRAPVAVPYEQYF.

This clonotype was counted only a few times. The genes are TRBV12-3 or TRBV12-4 and TRBJ2-5, with D unclear. This CDR3 has 14 residues. Trimming removed 5 bases from V and 5 bases from J, with 15 bases in between. CDR3 sequence reads: CASSPPYPSETQYF. The CDR3 nucleotides read TGTGCCAGCAGTCCTCCGTATCCATCCGAGACCCAGTACTTC.

There are a few counts of this clonotype. The chain carries TRBV28 and TRBJ2-3, with 9 bases identical to TRBD2. This CDR3 region has 16 residues. Trimming removed 6 bases from V and 4 bases from J; junction bases left unmatched: 11. CDR1 and CDR2 from the germline V gene are MDHEN and SYDVKM. CDR3 sequence: CASSSGASGNPDTQYF. The CDR3 DNA reads TGTGCCAGCAGCTCCGGGGCTAGCGGGAACCCAGATACGCAGTATTTT.

The chain recombines TRBV7-6 with TRBJ2-1; D is unclear. Germline loops: CDR1 SGHVS, CDR2 FNYEAQ. The CDR3 contains 15 residues. V lost 1 base and J 6 bases, leaving 13 bases between the germline ends. The CDR3 DNA follows: TGTGCCAGCAGCTTAGGGTTTCCGGGCTCCAATGAGCAGTTCTTC. This translates into CASSLGFPGSNEQFF.

This clonotype was observed at least ten times. The chain employs TRBV7-2 and TRBJ2-1; possibly TRBD2 for D (7 bases). CDR1 is SGHTA, CDR2 FQGNSA, per germline. The V end was cut by 5 bases, the J end by 10 bases, with 15 bases between. The CDR3 has 13 amino acids. In nucleotides, the CDR3 is TGTGCCAGCAGCCCTAGAGGGGGGGTAGAGCAGTTCTTC. This codes for CASSPRGGVEQFF. The variable domain in full, completed from reference TRBV7-2 and TRBJ2-1, reads GAGVSQSPSNKVTEKGKDVELRCDPISGHTALYWYRQSLGQGLEFLIYFQGNSAPDKSGLPSDRFSAERTGGSVSTLTIQRTQQEDSAVYLCASSPRGGVEQFFGPGTRLTVL.

The CDR3 protein is CASRGERGNTDTQYF. The CDR3 DNA reads as TGCGCCAGCAGGGGGGAGCGGGGGAACACAGATACGCAGTATTTT. The gene calls are TRBV4-1 and TRBJ2-3; 8 positions agree with TRBD2. Losses at the gene ends were 6 bases for V and 2 bases for J; bases not matched to a gene: 7. This CDR3 has 15 residues. The germline V gene encodes CDR1 MGHRA and CDR2 YSYEKL.

This clonotype came up many times. The chain combines TRBV28 with TRBJ2-7; possibly TRBD1 or TRBD2 for D (5 bases each). The CDR3 is made up of 14 amino acids. Per germline, CDR1 MDHEN and CDR2 SYDVKM. V dropped 3 bases and J dropped 2 bases, with 11 bases sitting between them. CDR3 residues: CASSFEGTTYEQYF. The CDR3 nucleotides read TGTGCCAGCAGTTTCGAGGGGACCACCTACGAGCAGTACTTC.

DNA for the CDR3: TGTGCCAGCAGTGAGGGACTAGGGCCAGATACGCAGTATTTT. It specifies CASSEGLGPDTQYF. The chain combines TRBV6-1 with TRBJ2-3; 8 positions agree with TRBD2. The ends lost 3 bases at V and 4 bases at J; junction bases unmatched: 3. The V gene's germline CDR1 is MNHNS and CDR2 SASEGT. This CDR3 contains 14 residues.

This sequence joins TRBV29-1 and TRBJ2-5; the D is unclear. CDR1 and CDR2 from the germline V gene are SQVTM and ANQGSEA. Trimming removed 1 base from V and 5 bases from J, with 5 bases in between. The CDR3 contains 11 residues. The CDR3 bases are TGCAGCGTTGAAGTGGGGGAGACCCAGTACTTC. Its protein is CSVEVGETQYF.